This T cell receptor (beta chain) was recovered during a study of T cell responses to AZD1222 COVID-19 vaccine. TCRdb's table, derived via immunoSEQ multiplex PCR, lists solely in-frame clones and lacks some. Among some 200,000 clones listed, just over 90% were seen once. Germline-derived CDR1 and CDR2 are SGHRS and YFSETQ. The V end was cut by 4 bases, the J end by 6 bases, with 8 bases between. This CDR3 spans 12 amino acids. Study findings and constraints: Breadth and depth of Spike-specific TCRs rose after two AZD1222 doses. It should be noted that donors were predominantly white British and more often female, and clonal diversity was possibly underestimated.

Worth noting for this clone: The antigen is not known.

The sample consisted of peripheral blood, taken 28 days after the second dose of the MenACWY control vaccine. The sequence was obtained from an adult who received the MenACWY meningococcal vaccine as a control. The chain is built from TRBV5-1 and TRBJ2-1, with a possible D match to TRBD1 (5 bases). The CDR3 sequence is CASSPRANEQFF. Written as DNA, the CDR3 is TGCGCCAGCAGCCCCAGGGCCAATGAGCAGTTCTTC.